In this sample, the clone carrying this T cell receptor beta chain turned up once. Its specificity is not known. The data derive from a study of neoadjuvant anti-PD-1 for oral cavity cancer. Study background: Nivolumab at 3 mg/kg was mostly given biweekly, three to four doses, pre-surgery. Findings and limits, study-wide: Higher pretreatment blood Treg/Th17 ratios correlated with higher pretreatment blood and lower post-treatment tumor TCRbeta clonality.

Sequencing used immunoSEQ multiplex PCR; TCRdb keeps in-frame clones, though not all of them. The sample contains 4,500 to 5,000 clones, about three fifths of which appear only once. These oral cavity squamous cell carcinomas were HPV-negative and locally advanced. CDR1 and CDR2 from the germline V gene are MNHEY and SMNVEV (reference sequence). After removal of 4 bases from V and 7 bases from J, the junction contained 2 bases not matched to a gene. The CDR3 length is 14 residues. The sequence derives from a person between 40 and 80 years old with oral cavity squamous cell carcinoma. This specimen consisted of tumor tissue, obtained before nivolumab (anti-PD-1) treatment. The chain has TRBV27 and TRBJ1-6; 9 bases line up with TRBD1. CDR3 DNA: TGTGCCAGCAGTTCCGGGACAGGGAATTCACCCCTCCACTTT. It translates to CASSSGTGNSPLHF.